Presented here are 12 T cell receptor beta chains from one specimen sequenced in a study of cytomegalovirus exposure and HLA in healthy donors. PCR used 60 Vbeta primers and 13 Jbeta primers. Some clones are missing from TCRdb's copy, which holds only in-frame ones; the method was immunoSEQ multiplex PCR. This sample carries fewer than 140,000 clones, 71% of them seen once, and the ten largest clones take 2.5% to 3.5%. Input material: PBMCs. These receptors all stem from a female donor in good health and CMV-seronegative.

CDR3 sequence: CASSQDSGEKLFF. In nucleotides, the CDR3 is TGCGCCAGCAGCCAAGATAGCGGGGAAAAACTGTTTTTT. This chain uses TRBV4-3 with TRBJ1-4; D call uncertain. CDR1 LGHNA and CDR2 YSLEER come from the germline V gene. This CDR3 region has 13 residues. Trimming took 0 bases from V and 8 from J, leaving 7 bases between them.

The chain employs TRBV21-1 and TRBJ2-7; TRBD1, the D gene given by the table, was not confirmed from the DNA. TRBV21-1 is labeled a pseudogene. The CDR3 length is 16 residues. CDR3 in amino acids: CASSNQLGQGGYEQYF. The CDR3 region has the DNA TGTGCCAGCAGCAACCAGCTCGGCCAAGGGGGCTACGAGCAGTACTTC.

There are a few counts of this clone. This chain joins TRBV14 and TRBJ2-1; the match to TRBD2 covers 7 bases. This CDR3 is built from 15 residues. The germline gives CDR1 SGHDN, CDR2 FVKESK. V dropped 4 bases and J dropped 9; count of bases not matched to a gene: 12. The CDR3 region is CASSPKAGPFVEQFF. In DNA form, the CDR3 reads TGTGCCAGCAGCCCAAAAGCGGGGCCCTTCGTTGAGCAGTTCTTC.

This clone was counted only a few times. The V and J genes are TRBV30 and TRBJ2-7; 7 bases fit TRBD2. There are 12 residues in the CDR3. The V and J ends lost 7 bases and 6 bases, in that order; junction bases with no gene match: 9. Per the germline V gene, CDR1 is GTSNPN and CDR2 is SVGIG (reference sequence). The CDR3 here is CASRRPGGEQYF. The CDR3 DNA is TGTGCCTCTCGGAGGCCGGGGGGCGAGCAGTACTTC.

DNA for the CDR3: TGCGCCAGCACCATGACTAGCGGGAACACCGGGGAGCTGTTTTTT. Translation: CASTMTSGNTGELFF. The V gene is TRBV5-1, the J gene TRBJ2-2; 9 positions match TRBD2. The CDR3 has 15 amino acids. Germline V lookup: CDR1 SGHRS, CDR2 YFSETQ. J gave up 1 base and V 6 bases, and 4 bases lay outside the gene matches. The whole variable domain, filled in from reference TRBV5-1 and TRBJ2-2, reads KAGVTQTPRYLIKTRGQQVTLSCSPISGHRSVSWYQQTPGQGLQFLFEYFSETQRNKGNFPGRFSGRQFSNSRSEMNVSTLELGDSALYLCASTMTSGNTGELFFGEGSRLTVL.

The gene calls are TRBV18 and TRBJ2-1, with 8 bases identical to TRBD1. The CDR3 covers 15 residues. The J segment lost 5 bases and the V segment lost 3 bases, leaving 6 bases of the junction unmatched. Germline V lookup: CDR1 KGHSH, CDR2 LQKENI. The CDR3 spells CASSPDGTGNNEQFF. As DNA, the CDR3 is TGTGCCAGCTCACCCGATGGGACAGGTAACAATGAGCAGTTCTTC.

The rearrangement joins TRBV30 to TRBJ2-5; D is ambiguous. The CDR3 extends over 13 amino acids. V was trimmed by 0 bases and J by 5 bases, leaving 10 bases between them. CDR1 GTSNPN and CDR2 SVGIG come from the germline V gene (reference sequence). The CDR3 bases are TGTGCCTGGAGTGTACGTAGTCGGGAGACCCAGTACTTC. It encodes CAWSVRSRETQYF.

The rearrangement uses TRBV7-8 and TRBJ2-2; D possibly corresponds to TRBD1 (7 bases). There are 16 residues in the CDR3. V lost 5 bases, J lost 1 base, and 14 bases lay in between. Germline lookup yields CDR1 SGHVS and CDR2 FQNEAQ. The CDR3 nucleotides are TGTGCCAGCAGCACAAGACAGGGAGGGAACACCGGGGAGCTGTTTTTT. The encoded protein is CASSTRQGGNTGELFF. Combining the CDR3 with reference TRBV7-8 and TRBJ2-2 gives the whole variable domain GAGVSQSPRYKVAKRGQDVALRCDPISGHVSLFWYQQALGQGPEFLTYFQNEAQLDKSGLPSDRFFAERPEGSVSTLKIQRTQQEDSAVYLCASSTRQGGNTGELFFGEGSRLTVL.

The chain recombines TRBV25-1 with TRBJ2-2; D is uncertain. The CDR3 is 14 amino acids. V was trimmed by 7 bases and J by 4 bases, leaving 13 bases between them. Germline V gives CDR1 MGHDK, CDR2 SYGVNS. The CDR3 DNA is TGTGCCAGCACTGGATTGTGGAGCACCGGGGAGCTGTTTTTT. It yields the protein CASTGLWSTGELFF.

J is TRBJ1-2 and V is TRBV25-1; D is uncertain. The V and J ends lost 7 bases and 0 bases respectively, with 15 bases between them. Per the germline V gene, CDR1 is MGHDK and CDR2 is SYGVNS. The CDR3 is made up of 15 amino acids. Here the CDR3 DNA reads TGTGCCAGCACCGGAGAAGGGAGAACTAACTATGGCTACACCTTC. Translation gives CASTGEGRTNYGYTF.

The CDR3 DNA is TGTGCCAGCAGCTCCGGGACAGACTACGAGCAGTACTTC. It encodes CASSSGTDYEQYF. This chain uses TRBV11-2 with TRBJ2-7, with 7 bases aligning to TRBD1. J gave up 3 bases and V 4 bases, and 3 bases lay outside the gene matches. Looked up from germline, CDR1 is SGHAT and CDR2 is FQNNGV. The CDR3 runs 13 residues.

About this clone: Additional DNA sequences in this sample encode the identical CDR3. The V and J genes are TRBV7-9 and TRBJ2-5, with a weak D call TRBD1 (5 bases). Trimming shortened V by 5 bases and J by 4 bases, and 17 bases separated the two germline ends. Germline CDR1 and CDR2: SEHNR and FQNEAQ (reference sequence). This CDR3 region has 15 residues. CDR3 DNA: TGTGCCAGCAGCATAGGAGTGCAGGGTCGAGAGACCCAGTACTTC. It translates to CASSIGVQGRETQYF.